The following is a T cell receptor beta chain sequence with its context. Its cognate antigen is unknown. Time point here: persistent/refractory GD, antithyroid drugs over 5 years with positive TRAb. Researchers made the TCR library from RNA that was extracted from PBMCs. This specimen belongs to a study of regulatory T cells in long-lasting Graves disease. On the study more broadly: To qualify as persistent, Graves' disease required over 5 years of antithyroid drugs with positive TSH receptor antibodies. Broader study findings: There were preferences for TRBV28, TRBJ1-2 and TRBJ2-5 in persistent disease.

Germline CDR1 reads MNHEY; CDR2 reads SVGEGT. V lost 4 bases, J lost 5 bases, and 18 bases lay in between. The CDR3 is 17 residues long. CDR3 regions were amplified by Arm-PCR using iRepertoire HTBI primers to build TCR beta libraries. TCRdb fed the multiplex PCR reads into MiXCR, producing one record per CDR3 protein. This table has about 310,000 distinct CDR3 sequences, roughly a fifth appearing once. The specimen was peripheral blood mononuclear cells (PBMCs), collected when the disease was refractory, from a patient treated with antithyroid drugs. The chain recombines TRBV6-2 or TRBV6-3 with TRBJ1-6; perhaps TRBD1 as D (5 bases). The sequence was obtained from a female donor with Graves disease. The CDR3 loop is CASSSRTHQTDNSPLHF. Here the CDR3 DNA reads TGTGCCAGCAGTTCCCGAACCCATCAGACAGATAATTCACCCCTCCACTTT.